This T cell receptor beta chain was sequenced during a study of identifying expanded T cells in peripheral blood. With 3 bases clipped from V and 0 bases from J, the junction kept 9 bases outside the gene matches. CDR3 length: 17 residues. Germline V gene data show CDR1 as SGHVS and CDR2 as FQNEAQ. TCRdb's copy holds only in-frame clones and misses some; the assay was immunoSEQ multiplex PCR. The sample lists roughly 100,000 clones, about 91% seen once, with 11% to 15% in the top ten. V and J are TRBV7-8 and TRBJ2-3, with 7 nucleotides matching TRBD1. This clonotype originated in a person aged 18 to 75 in good health. The sequenced sample consisted of blood. The CDR3: CASSFAQWDRSTDTQYF. The CDR3 DNA reads TGTGCCAGCAGCTTTGCCCAGTGGGACAGAAGCACAGATACGCAGTATTTT.